This TCR beta chain was identified in a study of PD-L1 blockade in urothelial cancer. Study summary: The analyses of blood took place 3 weeks (second dose) and 6 weeks after treatment start. A median of roughly 130,000 T cells was found in the blood samples.

Study-wide results and caveats: Tumor-associated TCR clones expanded more in blood at 3 weeks in patients with durable benefit. A below-median TCR clonality in blood before treatment predicted better survival.

Trimming removed 6 bases from V and 5 bases from J; junction bases left unmatched: 8. The CDR3 is 14 residues long. From germline, CDR1 is SNHLY and CDR2 FYNNEI. Regarding this clone: No antigen is known for it.

This table comes from immunoSEQ multiplex PCR, and its TCRdb copy is limited to in-frame clones, with some not included. Of about 30,000 clones detected, around 87% appear once; the ten largest clones hold less than 4%. The source material was PBMCs, sampled around atezolizumab (anti-PD-L1) treatment. The receptor's source is a man in his forties or fifties with urothelial cancer. The chain is built from TRBV2 and TRBJ1-1; 8 bases line up with TRBD1. CDR3 in amino acids: CASSGWTGQTEAFF. In nucleotides, the CDR3 is TGTGCCAGCAGCGGGTGGACAGGGCAGACTGAAGCTTTCTTT.